This T cell receptor (beta chain) is from a study of beta chain features in type 1 diabetes (dated by TCRdb to about 2018). Turning to the overall study: Patients and healthy donors did not differ in mean age, gender distribution, total cell number or subset yield. Regulatory and stem cell-like memory subsets were isolated from only 8 patients and about eight healthy donors, whereas naive and central memory subsets came from all 30 or so donors. In the study, TCRB repertoires of sorted circulating CD4+ T cell subsets from recently diagnosed type 1 diabetes patients were compared with those of matched healthy donors. A total of about 110 million sorted cells were examined across all samples, and the number of cells per subset was strongly correlated with RNA yield.

Each donor gave one peripheral blood draw, averaging approximately 0.11 L, which was collected into heparinised tubes. A BD FACSAria II was used to sort naive, central memory, regulatory and stem cell-like memory CD4+ T cells with a panel that included CD45RO, CCR7, CD25, CD127, CD95 and CD27. Purity was above 95% for every sorted population. PBMCs were isolated right away by Lymphoprep density gradient centrifugation and were stained directly, without culture. Samples were stained and sorted in pairs, with one healthy donor and one patient per experiment, so that batch effects were minimized. Measured from the cysteine to the phenylalanine, the CDR3 is 15 residues long. The kept DNA is CDR3 alone, 45 bases in frame from the first base. CDR1 and CDR2, looked up from the germline V gene, are SGDLS and YYNGEE. V sheds 0 bases and J sheds 1 base, leaving 8 bases between their ends. Points the paper makes about the study in general: In all four CD4+ subsets, TCRB CDR3 length was moderately but significantly shorter in type 1 diabetes patients. Naive, central memory and regulatory TCRB repertoires appeared more similar among patients than among healthy donors. PCR may preferentially amplify shorter templates, but because patient and control samples were amplified and corrected together, any resulting skew would affect both groups equally. Patients with type 1 diabetes made fewer insertions and deleted more nucleotides at VDJ recombination sites, implying thymic rearrangement abnormalities. Only small numbers of individuals were included in the HLA sub-analyses, which left unresolved whether HLA type had any influence on TCRB rearrangement. Because cDNA was sequenced instead of genomic DNA, activated cells with high expression could be over-represented, although the groups did not differ in activation or CD3 levels.

The High Capacity cDNA Reverse Transcription Kit was used to reverse transcribe all of the isolated RNA, meaning that expressed TCRB transcripts were what got sequenced. Naive, central memory and regulatory T cell samples underwent deep immunoSEQ sequencing, averaging about 3.57 million total reads per sample. After sorted cells were lysed in RLT buffer, RNA was extracted with DNase-treated RNeasy Micro or Mini kits, with the choice depending on cell number. To prevent cross-contamination, every cell subset was processed on its own, while patient and healthy donor samples were processed together. The immunoSEQ multiplex PCR was used to amplify TCRB sequences from cDNA, yielding 87-bp fragments that span the CDR3 region. Sequencing of the amplicons was done on the Illumina HiSeq platform. Regarding the original processing steps: Synthetic template baselines were used to correct PCR bias computationally, reads within Hamming distance 2 were collapsed, and singletons that could not be merged were discarded. Reads were aligned against IMGT so that V, D and J genes, CDR3 length and insertions or deletions at six rearrangement sites could be assigned. Clonotype counts were normalized to sorted cell number within each subset before computing true diversity and Gini coefficients with the tcR R package. The overlap coefficient, calculated on TCRB nucleotide sequences, was used to measure repertoire sharing. As a proxy for the pre-selection repertoire, out-of-frame TCRB sequences from naive cells were analyzed. TCRdb took this table from immuneACCESS and kept in-frame rearrangements with V and J called. Such tables lack part of the clones; where checked against another copy, unresolved V genes explain under half of the gap, and the rest is unexplained. V, J and clone size are those of that table, while D and trimming were read from the DNA. The sample records 450,000 to 600,000 clones, 25% to 35% of which are singletons. Around 0.065% of the sample goes to the ten largest clones.

Comment on this clone: What antigen it recognizes has not been identified. It has no much larger one-base neighbor in the sample; base qualities were not kept. This specimen includes other DNA sequences encoding the same CDR3.

The sequencing input was naive CD4+ T cells from blood. The sample's cell subset or site label is to be understood as: true naive CD4+ T cells. The sequence links TRBV9 to TRBJ2-1; a weak D assignment points to TRBD2 (5 bases agree). The receptor's source is a man aged 18 to 29 in good health. CDR3 sequence: CASSVAGGSYNEQFF. The nucleotides are TGTGCCAGCAGCGTAGCAGGAGGATCCTACAATGAGCAGTTCTTC.